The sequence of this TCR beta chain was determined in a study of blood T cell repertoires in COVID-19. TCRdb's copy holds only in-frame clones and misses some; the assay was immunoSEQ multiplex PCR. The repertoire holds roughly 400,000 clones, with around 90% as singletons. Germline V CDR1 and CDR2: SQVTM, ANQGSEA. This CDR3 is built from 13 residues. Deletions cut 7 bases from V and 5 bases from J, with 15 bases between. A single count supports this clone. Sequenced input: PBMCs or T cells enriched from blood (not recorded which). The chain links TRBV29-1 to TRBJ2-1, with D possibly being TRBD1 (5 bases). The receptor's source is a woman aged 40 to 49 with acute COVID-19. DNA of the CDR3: TGCAGCGGCAGGTCGGGCAGGGACAATGAGCAGTTCTTC. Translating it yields CSGRSGRDNEQFF.